This is a list of T cell receptor beta chains from one sample in a study of blood T cell repertoires in COVID-19. Repertoires were generated with immunoSEQ multiplex PCR, while TCRdb's copy carries only in-frame clones and drops some. The data show 250,000 to 400,000 clones, 85% seen once. The sequenced sample was PBMCs or T cells enriched from blood (not recorded which). The receptors here all came from a woman aged 25 to 39 who had been exposed to COVID-19. The CDR3 runs from the conserved cysteine through the conserved F or W. The D gene is left open where the match is weak. Clone size is stated in some rows and not others, as once, few, many or a class when expanded.

cdr3_length clone_size d_call j_call v_call cdr3_aa cdr3_nt
16 . TRBD2 TRBJ2-1 TRBV5-1 CASSQRLAGFIYEQFF TGCGCCAGCAGCCAAAGACTAGCGGGATTTATCTATGAGCAGTTCTTC
15 . TRBD1 TRBJ1-4 TRBV6-5 CASSYSYRGFEKLFF TGTGCCAGCAGTTACTCGTACAGGGGGTTCGAAAAACTGTTTTTT
14 . TRBD1 TRBJ1-2 TRBV28 CASSPMDRGRGYTF TGTGCCAGCAGTCCTATGGACAGGGGCCGAGGCTACACCTTC
16 . TRBD1 TRBJ1-6 TRBV4-3 CASSQAGTGLNSPLHF TGCGCCAGCAGCCAAGCCGGGACAGGGCTTAATTCACCCCTCCACTTT
17 . TRBD1 TRBJ2-1 TRBV27 CASSAKPRTGVRTEQFF TGTGCCAGCAGTGCCAAACCCAGAACAGGGGTGAGGACTGAGCAGTTCTTC
16 . TRBD1 TRBJ1-1 TRBV19 CASSGTGGWMNTEAFF TGTGCCAGTAGTGGGACAGGGGGCTGGATGAACACTGAAGCTTTCTTT
15 once TRBD1 TRBJ1-1 TRBV2 CASSKDRVPNTEAFF TGTGCCAGCAGTAAGGACAGGGTTCCGAACACTGAAGCTTTCTTT
14 once . TRBJ2-5 TRBV11-2 CASSLGLSEETQYF TGTGCCAGCAGCTTAGGACTGTCTGAGGAGACCCAGTACTTC
14 few . TRBJ2-6 TRBV7-9 CASSLVQVANVLTF TGTGCCAGCAGCTTGGTACAGGTGGCCAACGTCCTGACTTTC
14 few TRBD1 TRBJ2-7 TRBV3-1/TRBV3-2 CASSSRTGSYEQYF TGTGCCAGCAGTTCCCGGACAGGTTCCTACGAGCAGTACTTC
13 many . TRBJ1-1 TRBV24-1 CATRDSMNTEAFF TGTGCCACGAGAGACAGTATGAACACTGAAGCTTTCTTT
17 few TRBD2 TRBJ2-2 TRBV27 CASSVLAGKPNTGELFF TGTGCCAGCAGTGTACTAGCGGGGAAACCTAACACCGGGGAGCTGTTTTTT
13 . . TRBJ1-3 TRBV19 CASSRGSGNTIYF TGTGCCAGTTCCAGGGGCTCTGGAAACACCATATATTTT
13 . . TRBJ2-7 TRBV15 CATTGTSSYEQYF TGTGCCACCACAGGTACGAGCTCCTACGAGCAGTACTTC
16 . TRBD1 TRBJ1-2 TRBV30 CAWSWGTGGSIYGYTF TGTGCCTGGAGTTGGGGTACAGGGGGCTCAATCTATGGCTACACCTTC
14 . TRBD1 TRBJ2-5 TRBV18 CASSPPGTEETQYF TGTGCCAGCTCACCACCAGGGACAGAAGAGACCCAGTACTTC
14 . . TRBJ1-4 TRBV9 CASFPIFPLEKLFF TGTGCCAGCTTCCCAATCTTCCCTCTAGAAAAACTGTTTTTT
15 . TRBD2 TRBJ2-5 TRBV27 CASSWGLAGAETQYF TGTGCCAGCAGTTGGGGACTAGCGGGGGCAGAGACCCAGTACTTC
15 once TRBD1 TRBJ1-5 TRBV3-1/TRBV3-2 CASSLGGQGGQPQHF TGTGCCAGCAGCCTAGGAGGACAGGGGGGACAGCCCCAGCATTTT
18 few TRBD1 TRBJ2-2 TRBV28 CASSPNRGRVANTGELFF TGTGCCAGCAGTCCTAACAGGGGGCGGGTGGCGAACACCGGGGAGCTGTTTTTT
13 . . TRBJ1-6 TRBV28 CASSVNRESPLHF TGTGCCAGCAGTGTAAACAGGGAATCACCCCTCCACTTT
17 . TRBD2 TRBJ2-7 TRBV4-2 CASSQVSITSAPYEQYF TGTGCCAGCAGCCAAGTCTCTATCACTAGCGCACCCTACGAGCAGTACTTC
15 . TRBD1 TRBJ2-7 TRBV7-2 CASSPRQGGPYEQYF TGTGCCAGCAGCCCGAGACAGGGGGGTCCCTACGAGCAGTACTTC
16 . . TRBJ2-3 TRBV27 CASSSKGRGWGDTQYF TGTGCCAGCAGTTCAAAGGGCAGGGGCTGGGGGGATACGCAGTATTTT
15 . . TRBJ1-5 TRBV7-2 CASSSYVGGDQPQHF TGTGCCAGCAGCTCCTACGTGGGAGGGGATCAGCCCCAGCATTTT
16 . TRBD1 TRBJ1-5 TRBV4-1 CASSQGYRGVASPQHF TGCGCCAGCAGCCAAGGATACAGGGGAGTGGCATCGCCCCAGCATTTT
14 . TRBD1 TRBJ1-1 TRBV7-9 CASSLVDRTGGAFF TGTGCCAGCAGCTTAGTGGATAGGACAGGGGGGGCTTTCTTT
15 . . TRBJ2-7 TRBV28 CASSGPGTGLYEQYF TGTGCCAGCAGTGGCCCAGGCACAGGGTTGTACGAGCAGTACTTC
13 . . TRBJ2-7 TRBV3-1/TRBV3-2 CASSQDSGYEQYF TGTGCCAGCAGCCAAGATTCCGGCTACGAGCAGTACTTC